This T cell receptor (beta chain) derives from a study of vaccination and CD4 T cells after COVID-19. Overall study: Two Hispanic individuals were among six male and four female convalescent patients.

Treatment defined: roughly 10-day PBMC culture with coronavirus spike peptide pools or control peptides (ViraFEST assay). Antigen-specific T cells were expanded with peptide pools by ViraFEST, and TCRs were then sequenced. Peptide pools at approximately 9.9 ug/ml and IL-2 at about 10 IU/ml were added to cultures of two million PBMCs per well. The ends lost 4 bases at V and 4 bases at J; junction bases unmatched: 1. CDR3 length: 13 amino acids. From germline, CDR1 is SGHRS and CDR2 YFSETQ. In regard to this clonotype: Its antigen is unidentified.

CD4+ T cells that had been cultured provided DNA sequenced with the Oncomine TCR Beta short-read assay. Investigators isolated genomic DNA from cultured CD4+ T cells. Each CDR3 protein is one row after TCRdb ran MiXCR on the PCR reads. The sample carries about 25,000 distinct CDR3 sequences, 67% recorded once. The V call is TRBV5-1, the J call TRBJ1-5; 8 nucleotides align to TRBD1. This TCR was recovered from a human donor who received a COVID-19 vaccine. Material: CD4+ T cells from blood, cultured in vitro, obtained after SARS-CoV-2 vaccination. CDR3 sequence reads: CASSRTGNQPQHF. In nucleotides, the CDR3 is TGCGCCAGCAGCCGGACAGGGAATCAGCCCCAGCATTTT.